These 15 T cell receptor beta chains were sequenced from one sample in a study of cytomegalovirus exposure and HLA in healthy donors. The PCR contained 60 Vbeta and 13 Jbeta primers. Measured with immunoSEQ multiplex PCR; TCRdb has only the in-frame clones, and not every one. The sample carries roughly 280,000 clones, more than 55% recorded once. Source material: PBMCs. The receptor set was obtained from a female donor in good health and CMV-seronegative.

This chain joins TRBV7-6 and TRBJ1-2, with D tentatively TRBD1 (6 bases). V lost 5 bases and J 2 bases, leaving 18 bases between the germline ends. The CDR3 loop spans 16 amino acids. Per germline, CDR1 SGHVS and CDR2 FNYEAQ. The CDR3 sequence: CASSGLFGQGNYGYTF. Here the CDR3 DNA reads TGTGCCAGCAGCGGACTGTTCGGTCAGGGGAACTATGGCTACACCTTC.

This chain connects TRBV25-1 to TRBJ2-5; perhaps TRBD2 as D (5 bases). Between the trimmed V and J ends, which lost 3 bases and 12 bases, there was a span of 17 bases. Per germline, CDR1 MGHDK and CDR2 SYGVNS. CDR3 length equals 13 residues. This CDR3 reads CASSDYGLLVKYF. CDR3 in DNA: TGTGCCAGCAGTGATTATGGGCTACTAGTCAAGTACTTC.

V usage is TRBV11-3 and J usage is TRBJ2-1; 7 bases are shared with TRBD2. J lost 7 bases, V lost 4 bases, and 10 bases had no gene match. The CDR3 contains 15 residues. Germline V gives CDR1 SGHNT, CDR2 YENEEA. Written as DNA, the CDR3 is TGTGCCAGCAGCTCCCAGTCTAGCGGAGTTAATGAGCAGTTCTTC. Its translation is CASSSQSSGVNEQFF.

The chain is built from TRBV6-5 and TRBJ2-7; D may be TRBD2 (5 bases). With 5 bases removed from V and 2 bases from J, the gap between germline ends came to 13 bases. The CDR3 has 14 residues. Germline V gives CDR1 MNHEY, CDR2 SVGAGI. The CDR3 loop is CASSSRGSTYEQYF. The DNA of the CDR3 is TGTGCCAGCAGTAGTCGGGGTTCGACCTACGAGCAGTACTTC.

This clone was detected a few times. The chain couples TRBV5-8 to TRBJ2-1; TRBD2 matches 15 bases. J lost 8 bases, V lost 5 bases, and 8 bases had no gene match. The germline V gene encodes CDR1 SGHTS and CDR2 YDEGEE. This CDR3 region has 16 residues. CDR3 amino acids: CASRAPGLAGGDEQFF. For the CDR3, the DNA is TGTGCCAGCAGGGCCCCGGGACTAGCGGGAGGTGATGAGCAGTTCTTC.

The rearrangement uses TRBV5-1 and TRBJ2-5; D is uncertain. The CDR3 covers 14 residues. Germline values: CDR1 SGHRS, CDR2 YFSETQ. The germline V and J ends were trimmed by 0 bases and 5 bases, with 11 bases remaining between them. The CDR3 loop reads CASSLAASPETQYF. The DNA for the CDR3 is TGCGCCAGCAGCTTGGCGGCTAGTCCGGAGACCCAGTACTTC.

The chain carries TRBV23-1 and TRBJ2-7; 12 bases match TRBD1. TRBV23-1 is labeled an ORF, and its function is uncertain. The CDR3 runs to 14 residues. Trimming at V came to 5 bases and at J to 4 bases, leaving 3 bases not matched to a gene. The CDR3 here is CASSGDRGPYEQYF. The CDR3 DNA is TGCGCCAGCAGTGGGGACAGGGGGCCGTACGAGCAGTACTTC.

This clone was counted only a few times. The rearrangement uses TRBV1 and TRBJ1-1; TRBD1 is the table's D call and was not checked against the DNA. TRBV1 is listed as a pseudogene. The CDR3 is 15 residues long. The CDR3 DNA sequence: TGCACCAGCAGCTTGGGACAGGGAAGGTCCACTGAAGCTTTCTTT. Residues: CTSSLGQGRSTEAFF.

J is TRBJ2-1 and V is TRBV4-1; TRBD2 might be the D (6 bases). Looked up from germline, CDR1 is MGHRA and CDR2 is YSYEKL. CDR3 length equals 14 residues. Trimming shortened V by 2 bases and J by 7 bases, and 12 bases separated the two germline ends. In DNA, the CDR3 is TGCGCCAGCAGCCAACTACGACTAGGGAATGAGCAGTTCTTC. This gives the protein CASSQLRLGNEQFF.

The J gene is TRBJ1-3, the V gene TRBV18; D is uncertain. The germline V gene encodes CDR1 KGHSH and CDR2 LQKENI. V was pared by 2 bases and J by 4 bases, with 18 bases between. This CDR3 comprises 17 residues. CDR3 sequence: CASSPRETGGKGNTIYF. The DNA of the CDR3 is TGTGCCAGCTCACCAAGGGAAACGGGAGGCAAGGGAAACACCATATATTTT.

The sample holds one count of this clone. This chain joins TRBV6-4 and TRBJ2-6; perhaps TRBD1 as D (6 bases). This CDR3 has 18 residues. V was clipped by 0 bases and J by 2 bases, with 14 bases between them. The germline V gene has CDR1 MRHNA and CDR2 SNTAGT. The CDR3 sequence: CASSDSQGRITGANVLTF. The CDR3 DNA is TGTGCCAGCAGTGACTCTCAGGGGAGAATTACTGGGGCCAACGTCCTGACTTTC.

The rearrangement uses TRBV4-2 and TRBJ2-6, with D possibly being TRBD2 (6 bases). The CDR3 length is 24 residues. Per germline, CDR1 LGHNA and CDR2 YNFKEQ. V lost 2 bases to trimming and J lost 0 bases, with 32 bases between them. CDR3 in amino acids: CASSQLFGIPLTAGTPSGANVLTF. CDR3 DNA sequence: TGTGCCAGCAGCCAACTCTTCGGGATCCCTCTAACTGCGGGGACCCCCTCTGGGGCCAACGTCCTGACTTTC.

The chain is built from TRBV6-5 and TRBJ2-7; 10 nucleotides agree with TRBD1. Trimming took 2 bases from V and 3 from J; bases not matched to a gene: 4. Germline lookup yields CDR1 MNHEY and CDR2 SVGAGI. The CDR3 loop spans 15 amino acids. The CDR3 sequence is CASSYRDRGLYEQYF. CDR3 DNA: TGTGCCAGCAGTTACCGGGACAGGGGACTCTACGAGCAGTACTTC.

As regards this clone: The same CDR3 can be traced to other DNA sequences in this sample. V is TRBV18 and J is TRBJ2-5, with a weak D call TRBD2 (5 bases). V lost 2 bases, J lost 2 bases, and 6 bases lay in between. This CDR3 is built from 13 residues. The germline CDR1 and CDR2 sequences are KGHSH and LQKENI. CDR3 DNA: TGTGCCAGCTCACCAGGACTGCAAGAGACCCAGTACTTC. The encoded protein is CASSPGLQETQYF. The variable domain in full, completed from reference TRBV18 and TRBJ2-5, reads NAGVMQNPRHLVRRRGQEARLRCSPMKGHSHVYWYRQLPEEGLKFMVYLQKENIIDESGMPKERFSAEFPKEGPSILRIQQVVRGDSAAYFCASSPGLQETQYFGPGTRLLVL.

The chain joins TRBV5-4 to TRBJ2-7; 7 bases map to TRBD1. V lost 1 base to trimming and J lost 6 bases; unmatched junction nucleotides: 7. CDR3 size: 14 residues. Germline V gene sequence: CDR1 SGHNT, CDR2 YYREEE (reference sequence). CDR3 DNA: TGTGCCAGCAGCTTGATGACAGGGTCGGGCGAGCAGTACTTC. This gives the protein CASSLMTGSGEQYF.